The 10 T cell receptor beta chains listed next were all sequenced from one sample in a study of T cell responses to AZD1222 COVID-19 vaccine. Assay used: immunoSEQ multiplex PCR; TCRdb lists only in-frame clones, some missing. The sample holds around 100,000 clones, more than 75% seen once. Source: peripheral blood, taken on day 0 of AZD1222 vaccination. The receptors here all came from an adult in good health.

Only one count was recorded for this clone. The chain uses TRBV6-5 and TRBJ1-1; D remains ambiguous. This CDR3 has 13 residues. From germline, CDR1 is MNHEY and CDR2 SVGAGI. Trimming took 10 bases from V and 1 from J, leaving 13 bases between them. CDR3 sequence: CATDGRTNTEAFF. The CDR3 DNA follows: TGTGCCACCGACGGCCGAACGAACACTGAAGCTTTCTTT.

V gene TRBV7-2 combines with J gene TRBJ1-5; D not certain. This CDR3 has 15 amino acids. The V end lost 1 base, the J end lost 5 bases, and 12 bases lay between the germline ends. From germline, CDR1 is SGHTA and CDR2 FQGNSA. In DNA form, the CDR3 reads TGTGCCAGCAGCTTAGGGGCCGGGAGGTATCAGCCCCAGCATTTT. Amino acid sequence: CASSLGAGRYQPQHF.

The chain has TRBV5-1 and TRBJ1-1, with D maybe TRBD1 (6 bases). Germline V gene sequence: CDR1 SGHRS, CDR2 YFSETQ. Trimming took off 0 bases at V and 3 bases at J, with 9 bases between the two ends. This CDR3 has 14 amino acids. The CDR3 loop is CASSLEWTDTEAFF. The CDR3 DNA reads as TGCGCCAGCAGCTTGGAATGGACAGACACTGAAGCTTTCTTT.

V is TRBV3-1 (or the pseudogene TRBV3-2) and J is TRBJ1-2; D is uncertain. Trimming removed 0 bases at V and 2 bases at J, with 13 bases between. This CDR3 comprises 16 residues. Looked up from germline, CDR1 is LGHDT and CDR2 is YNNKEL (reference sequence). CDR3 sequence (DNA): TGTGCCAGCAGCCAAGATCGTATTGGAGGGAACTATGGCTACACCTTC. Amino acids: CASSQDRIGGNYGYTF.

The chain is built from TRBV4-1 and TRBJ1-6; D possibly corresponds to TRBD1 (5 bases). The length of the CDR3 is 17 residues. Trimming shortened V by 3 bases and J by 0 bases, and 12 bases separated the two germline ends. Germline lookup yields CDR1 MGHRA and CDR2 YSYEKL. The CDR3 region is CASSQGLASSYNSPLHF. The CDR3 DNA reads as TGCGCCAGCAGCCAGGGACTCGCCTCCTCCTATAATTCACCCCTCCACTTT.

This sequence joins TRBV11-3 and TRBJ2-5, with D perhaps matching TRBD2 (5 bases). Germline V CDR1 and CDR2: SGHNT, YENEEA. This CDR3 is built from 19 residues. V was pared by 2 bases and J by 2 bases, with 24 bases between. The CDR3 loop is CASSLTGLGRSWRQETQYF. The DNA for the CDR3 is TGTGCCAGCAGCTTAACGGGTCTGGGCAGGTCCTGGAGGCAAGAGACCCAGTACTTC.

V gene TRBV24-1 combines with J gene TRBJ2-7, with 8 bases that match TRBD1. The CDR3 has 18 residues. V trimming: 0 bases; J trimming: 5 bases; junction bases outside the gene matches: 14. The V gene's germline CDR1 is KGHDR and CDR2 SFDVKD. In DNA form, the CDR3 reads TGTGCCACCAGTGATTTGCAGTTTGTGACAGGGGCGAGAGACGAGCAGTACTTC. This sequence encodes CATSDLQFVTGARDEQYF.

The V gene is TRBV9, the J gene TRBJ2-5, with 10 nucleotides matching TRBD2. Looked up from germline, CDR1 is SGDLS and CDR2 is YYNGEE. The CDR3 runs 17 residues. The V segment lost 0 bases and the J segment 5 bases; nucleotides outside the gene matches: 10. The CDR3 spells CASSVGLSGGDRETQYF. For the CDR3, the DNA is TGTGCCAGCAGCGTAGGACTCAGCGGGGGGGACCGTGAGACCCAGTACTTC.

This clone was observed once. This sequence joins TRBV4-2 and TRBJ1-1; D gene ambiguous. The germline V gene encodes CDR1 LGHNA and CDR2 YNFKEQ. The CDR3 is 15 residues long. Trimming took off 0 bases at V and 1 base at J, with 9 bases between the two ends. The CDR3 nucleotides are TGTGCCAGCAGCCAAGATCTATCCGAGAACACTGAAGCTTTCTTT. Translated, it gives CASSQDLSENTEAFF.

The chain links TRBV7-2 to TRBJ2-2, with D uncertain. Trimming shortened V by 2 bases and J by 9 bases, and 4 bases separated the two germline ends. The CDR3 runs 11 residues. Per the germline V gene, CDR1 is SGHTA and CDR2 is FQGNSA. The CDR3 region is CASSLRRELFF. The DNA for the CDR3 is TGTGCCAGCAGCTTACGAAGGGAGCTGTTTTTT.